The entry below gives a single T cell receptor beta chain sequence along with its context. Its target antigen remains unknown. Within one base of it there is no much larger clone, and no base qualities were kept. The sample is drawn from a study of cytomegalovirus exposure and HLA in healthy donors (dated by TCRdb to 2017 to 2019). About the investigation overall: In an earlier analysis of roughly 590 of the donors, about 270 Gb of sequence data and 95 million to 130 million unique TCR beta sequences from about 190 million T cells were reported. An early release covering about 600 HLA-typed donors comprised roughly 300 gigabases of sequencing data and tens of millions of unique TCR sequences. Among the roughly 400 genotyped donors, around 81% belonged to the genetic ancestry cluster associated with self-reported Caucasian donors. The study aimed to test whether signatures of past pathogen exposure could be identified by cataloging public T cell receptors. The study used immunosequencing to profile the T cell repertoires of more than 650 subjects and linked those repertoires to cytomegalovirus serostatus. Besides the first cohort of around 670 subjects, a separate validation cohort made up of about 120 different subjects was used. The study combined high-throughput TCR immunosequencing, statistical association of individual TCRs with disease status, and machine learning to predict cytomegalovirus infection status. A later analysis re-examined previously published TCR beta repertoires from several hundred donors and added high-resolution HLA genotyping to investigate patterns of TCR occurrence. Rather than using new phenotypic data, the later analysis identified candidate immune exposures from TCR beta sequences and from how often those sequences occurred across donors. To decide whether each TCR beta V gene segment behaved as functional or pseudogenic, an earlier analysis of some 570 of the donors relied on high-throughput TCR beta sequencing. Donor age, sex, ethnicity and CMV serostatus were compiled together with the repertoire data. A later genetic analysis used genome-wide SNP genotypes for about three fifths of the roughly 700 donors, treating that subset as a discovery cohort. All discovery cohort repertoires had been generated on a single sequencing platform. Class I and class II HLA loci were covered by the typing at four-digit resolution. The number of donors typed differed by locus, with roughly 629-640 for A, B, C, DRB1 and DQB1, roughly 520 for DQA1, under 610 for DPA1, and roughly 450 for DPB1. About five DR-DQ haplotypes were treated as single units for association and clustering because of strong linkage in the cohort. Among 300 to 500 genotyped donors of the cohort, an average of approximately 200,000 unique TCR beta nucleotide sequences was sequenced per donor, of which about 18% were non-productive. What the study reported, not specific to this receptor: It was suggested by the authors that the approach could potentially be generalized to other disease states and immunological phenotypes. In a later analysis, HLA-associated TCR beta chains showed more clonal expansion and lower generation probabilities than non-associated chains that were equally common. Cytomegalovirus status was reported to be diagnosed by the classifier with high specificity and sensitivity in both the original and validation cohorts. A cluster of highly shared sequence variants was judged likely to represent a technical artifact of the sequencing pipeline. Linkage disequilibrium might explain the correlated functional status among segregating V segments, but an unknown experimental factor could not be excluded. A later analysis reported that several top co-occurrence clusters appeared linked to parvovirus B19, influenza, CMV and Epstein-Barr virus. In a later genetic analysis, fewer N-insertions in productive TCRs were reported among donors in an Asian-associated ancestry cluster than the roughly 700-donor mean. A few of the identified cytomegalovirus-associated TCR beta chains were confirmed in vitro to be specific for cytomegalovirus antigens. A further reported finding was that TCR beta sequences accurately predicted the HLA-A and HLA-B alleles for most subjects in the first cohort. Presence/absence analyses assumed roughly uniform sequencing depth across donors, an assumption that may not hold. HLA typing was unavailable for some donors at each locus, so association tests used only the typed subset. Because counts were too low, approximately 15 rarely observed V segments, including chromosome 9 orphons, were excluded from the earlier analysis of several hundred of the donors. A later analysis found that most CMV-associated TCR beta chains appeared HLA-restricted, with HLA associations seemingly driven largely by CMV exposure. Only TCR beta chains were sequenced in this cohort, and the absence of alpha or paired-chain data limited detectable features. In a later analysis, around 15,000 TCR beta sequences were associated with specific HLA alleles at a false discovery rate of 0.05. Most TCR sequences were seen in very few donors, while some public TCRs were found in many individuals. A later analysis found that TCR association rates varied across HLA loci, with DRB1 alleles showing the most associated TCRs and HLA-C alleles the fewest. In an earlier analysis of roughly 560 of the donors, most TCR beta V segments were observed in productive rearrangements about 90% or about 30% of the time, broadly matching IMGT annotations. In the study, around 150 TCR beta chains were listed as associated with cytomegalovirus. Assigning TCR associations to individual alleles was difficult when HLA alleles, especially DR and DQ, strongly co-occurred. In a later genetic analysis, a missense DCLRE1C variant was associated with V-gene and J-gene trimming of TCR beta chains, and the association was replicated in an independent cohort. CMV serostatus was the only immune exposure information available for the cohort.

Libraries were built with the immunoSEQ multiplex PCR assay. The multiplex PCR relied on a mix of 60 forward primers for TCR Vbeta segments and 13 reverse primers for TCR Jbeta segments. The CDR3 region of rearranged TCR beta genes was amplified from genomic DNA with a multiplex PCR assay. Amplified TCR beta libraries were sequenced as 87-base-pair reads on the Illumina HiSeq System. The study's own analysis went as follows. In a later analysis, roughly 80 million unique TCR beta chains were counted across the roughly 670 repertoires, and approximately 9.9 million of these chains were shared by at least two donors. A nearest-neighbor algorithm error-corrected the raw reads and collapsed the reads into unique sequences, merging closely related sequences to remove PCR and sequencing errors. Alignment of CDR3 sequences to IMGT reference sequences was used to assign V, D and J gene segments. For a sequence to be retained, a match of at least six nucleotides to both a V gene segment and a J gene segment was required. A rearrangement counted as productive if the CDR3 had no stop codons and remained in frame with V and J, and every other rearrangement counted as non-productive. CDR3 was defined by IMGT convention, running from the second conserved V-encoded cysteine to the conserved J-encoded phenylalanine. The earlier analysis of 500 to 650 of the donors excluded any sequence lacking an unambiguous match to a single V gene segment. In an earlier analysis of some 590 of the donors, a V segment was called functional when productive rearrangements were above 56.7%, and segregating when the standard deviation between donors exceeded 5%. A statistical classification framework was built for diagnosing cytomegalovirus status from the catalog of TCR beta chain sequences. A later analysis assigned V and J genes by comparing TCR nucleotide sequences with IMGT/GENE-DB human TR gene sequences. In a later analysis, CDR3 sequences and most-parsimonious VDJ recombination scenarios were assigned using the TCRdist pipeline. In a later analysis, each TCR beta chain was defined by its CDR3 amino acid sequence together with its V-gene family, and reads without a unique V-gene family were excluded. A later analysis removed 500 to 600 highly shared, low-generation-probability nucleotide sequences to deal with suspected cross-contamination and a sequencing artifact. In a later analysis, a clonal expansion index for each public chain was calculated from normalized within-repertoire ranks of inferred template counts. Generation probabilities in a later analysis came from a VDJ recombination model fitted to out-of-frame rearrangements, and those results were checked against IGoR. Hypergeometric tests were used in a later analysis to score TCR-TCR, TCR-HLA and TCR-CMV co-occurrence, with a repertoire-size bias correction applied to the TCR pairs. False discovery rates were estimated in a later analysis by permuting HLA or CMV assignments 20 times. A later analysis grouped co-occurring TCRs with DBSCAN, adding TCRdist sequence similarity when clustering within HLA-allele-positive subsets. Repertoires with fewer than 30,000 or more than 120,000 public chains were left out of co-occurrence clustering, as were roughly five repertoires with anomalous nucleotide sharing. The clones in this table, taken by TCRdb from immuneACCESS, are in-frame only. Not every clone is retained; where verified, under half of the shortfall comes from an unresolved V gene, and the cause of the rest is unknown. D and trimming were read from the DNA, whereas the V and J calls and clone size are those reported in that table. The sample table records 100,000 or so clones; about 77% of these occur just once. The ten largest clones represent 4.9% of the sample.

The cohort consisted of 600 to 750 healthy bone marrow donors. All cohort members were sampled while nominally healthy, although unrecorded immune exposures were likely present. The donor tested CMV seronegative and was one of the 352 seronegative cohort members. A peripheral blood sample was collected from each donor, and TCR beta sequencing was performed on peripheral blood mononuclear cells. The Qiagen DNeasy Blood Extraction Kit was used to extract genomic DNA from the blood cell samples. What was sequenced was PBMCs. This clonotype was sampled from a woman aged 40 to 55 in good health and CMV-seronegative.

The nucleotide sequence is given as TGTGCCATCAGTGGGACTAGCGGGGTATACAATGAGCAGTTCTTC. Its protein is CAISGTSGVYNEQFF. The chain links TRBV10-3 with TRBJ2-1, with 12 bases matching TRBD2. From its cysteine to its phenylalanine, the CDR3 spans 15 amino acids. The sequence is cut down to CDR3 DNA, 45 bases in frame from base 1. The V end gives up 4 bases and the J end 4 bases, leaving 2 bases in the junction not matched to a gene. CDR1 is given as ENHRY and CDR2 as SYGVKD, both from the germline V gene.